This TCR beta chain was identified during a study of brain metastases from non-small cell lung cancer. Notes on the study in general: Compared with primary tumors, brain metastases showed less T-cell infiltration. Metastases had sparse T cells but largely shared repertoires with primaries.

Using immunoSEQ multiplex PCR, the repertoire was profiled, and TCRdb retains in-frame clones only, with some absent. The sample holds 950 to 1,500 clones, about 85% seen once. Looked up from germline, CDR1 is SGHAT and CDR2 is FQNNGV. Trimming shortened V by 6 bases and J by 4 bases, and 11 bases separated the two germline ends. CDR3 size: 13 residues. This clone was seen only once. Its specificity is unknown. Sequencing was performed on tissue from a brain metastasis. The sequence was collected from a donor older than 35 with non-small cell lung cancer. The chain recombines TRBV11-2 with TRBJ2-3, with D possibly TRBD2 on 6 matching bases. Here the CDR3 DNA reads TGTGCCAGCAGTTTTGGGGAGGCAGATACGCAGTATTTT. Residues: CASSFGEADTQYF.